What follows describes a single T cell receptor (beta chain). As yet, its antigen is unknown. cDNA molecules carried unique molecular identifiers, and template switching added a universal primer site. MiXCR, applied by TCRdb to the 5' RACE reads, yields one record per CDR3 protein. The sample includes more than 1.5 million distinct CDR3 sequences, around 29% of them seen just once. This entry belongs to a study of identical twins. Study-wide results and limits: Carriage of fewer insertions was seen in abundant cord blood beta clonotypes, whereas memory repertoires showed none. Analyses of zero insertions could, in part, be confounded by invariant MAIT and iNKT cells. Models, which agreed with sharing between unrelated individuals, nonetheless underestimated the out-of-frame TCR alpha sharing seen in monozygotic twins.

The sample consisted of cord blood. This sequence originates from a newborn girl in good health.

The CDR3 region has the DNA TGTGCCAGCAGCGTAGCCCACAGGGGAGGAGGCTACACCTTC. Translation gives CASSVAHRGGGYTF. The rearrangement joins TRBV9 to TRBJ1-2, with 7 bases aligning to TRBD1. Trimming removed 0 bases from V and 8 bases from J; junction bases left unmatched: 7. The germline V gene has CDR1 SGDLS and CDR2 YYNGEE. The CDR3 is 14 amino acids. The full variable domain, with the rest looked up from reference TRBV9 and TRBJ1-2, is DSGVTQTPKHLITATGQRVTLRCSPRSGDLSVYWYQQSLDQGLQFLIQYYNGEERAKGNILERFSAQQFPDLHSELNLSSLELGDSALYFCASSVAHRGGGYTFGSGTRLTVV.